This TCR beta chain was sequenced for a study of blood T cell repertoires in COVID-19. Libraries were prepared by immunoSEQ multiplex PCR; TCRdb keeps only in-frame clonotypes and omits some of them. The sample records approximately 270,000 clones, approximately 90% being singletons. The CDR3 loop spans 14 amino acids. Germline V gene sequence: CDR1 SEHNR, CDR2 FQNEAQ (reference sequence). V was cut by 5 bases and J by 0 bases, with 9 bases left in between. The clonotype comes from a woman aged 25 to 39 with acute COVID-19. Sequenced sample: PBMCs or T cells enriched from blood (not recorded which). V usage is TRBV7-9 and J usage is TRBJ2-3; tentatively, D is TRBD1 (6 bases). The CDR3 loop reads CASSPGHSTDTQYF. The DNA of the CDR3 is TGTGCCAGCAGCCCGGGACACAGCACAGATACGCAGTATTTT.